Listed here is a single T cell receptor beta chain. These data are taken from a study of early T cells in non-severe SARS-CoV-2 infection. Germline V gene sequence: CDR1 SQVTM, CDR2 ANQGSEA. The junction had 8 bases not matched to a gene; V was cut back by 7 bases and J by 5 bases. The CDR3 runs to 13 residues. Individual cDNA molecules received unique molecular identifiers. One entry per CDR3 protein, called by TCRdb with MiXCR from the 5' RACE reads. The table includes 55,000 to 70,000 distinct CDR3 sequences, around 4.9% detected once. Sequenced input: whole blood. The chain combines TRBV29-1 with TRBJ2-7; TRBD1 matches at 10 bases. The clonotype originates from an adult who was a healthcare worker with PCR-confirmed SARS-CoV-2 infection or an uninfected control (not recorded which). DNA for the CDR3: TGCAGCGGGTTGGGACAGGGGTGGCACGAGCAGTACTTC. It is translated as CSGLGQGWHEQYF.